The present T cell receptor (beta chain) was sequenced within a study of blood T cell repertoires in COVID-19. The study recruited people aged about 18 to 90 years across about two dozen US areas. V was clipped by 0 bases and J by 0 bases, with 5 bases between them. CDR3 length: 15 amino acids. CDR1 is LGHDT, CDR2 YNNKEL, per germline (reference sequence). Profiling relied on immunoSEQ multiplex PCR, and the TCRdb table lists in-frame clones only, not all of them. The data hold 180,000 or so clones, with around 79% observed a single time. V gene TRBV3-1 (or the pseudogene TRBV3-2) combines with J gene TRBJ1-4; D is ambiguous. The sequence was collected from a man aged 50 or older who had recovered from COVID-19. Input material: PBMCs or T cells enriched from blood (not recorded which). The CDR3 sequence is CASSQDGATNEKLFF. CDR3 DNA sequence: TGTGCCAGCAGCCAAGACGGGGCAACTAATGAAAAACTGTTTTTT.